This T cell receptor (beta chain) was sequenced in a study of cytotoxic CD8 clonotypes in ibrutinib-treated CLL. This CDR3 spans 15 amino acids. Germline CDR1 reads SGDLS; CDR2 reads YYNGEE. V was pared by 2 bases and J by 3 bases, with 12 bases between. PBMCs that had been cryopreserved were the source of 2 to 2.5 micrograms of genomic DNA for TCR beta libraries. Using immunoSEQ multiplex PCR, the repertoire was profiled, and TCRdb retains in-frame clones only, with some absent. This sample carries a few hundred thousand clones, around 70% of them seen once, and the ten largest clones take 15% to 19%.

V usage is TRBV9 and J usage is TRBJ2-1; D perhaps matches TRBD1 (6 bases). This TCR was sampled from a human donor with chronic lymphocytic leukemia. Material: PBMCs, obtained after 24 months of ibrutinib treatment. DNA of the CDR3: TGTGCCAGCAGCGTCAATGACAGGTTCTACAATGAGCAGTTCTTC. Its protein is CASSVNDRFYNEQFF.